Listed below are T cell receptor beta chains from one sample, sequenced in a study of shared clonotypes between healthy human individuals. This table comes from immunoSEQ multiplex PCR, and its TCRdb copy is limited to in-frame clones, with some not included. Of around 1.9 million clones in the sample, 85% to 95% are singletons; the top ten hold roughly 1.7%. Specimen: naive CD8+ T cells from PBMCs. These receptors were taken from a man aged 18 to 30 in good health. Some clones in this sample may be carry-over from other donors' samples. Both conserved end residues are part of each CDR3. The D gene is left open where the match is weak. Part of the rows lack a size; the others show once, few, many or a class for expanded clones.

D gene	clone size	V gene	J gene	CDR3 protein	CDR3 DNA
-	-	TRBV10-1	TRBJ2-7	CASSGQSYEQYF	TGCGCCAGCAGCGGACAGTCCTACGAGCAGTACTTC
-	-	TRBV10-3	TRBJ2-7	CAISGPGPGYEQYF	TGTGCCATCAGTGGGCCGGGTCCCGGCTACGAGCAGTACTTC
TRBD1	-	TRBV27	TRBJ2-1	CASSGTGGREQFF	TGTGCCAGCAGTGGGACAGGCGGGCGGGAGCAGTTCTTC
TRBD2	-	TRBV27	TRBJ2-1	CASSDGLAAYNEQFF	TGTGCCAGCAGTGATGGACTAGCGGCCTACAATGAGCAGTTCTTC
TRBD1	-	TRBV6-1	TRBJ1-5	CASRDRGLEPQHF	TGTGCCAGCAGGGACAGGGGGCTAGAGCCCCAGCATTTT
TRBD2	-	TRBV29-1	TRBJ2-1	CSAEGLSGGVNEQFF	TGCAGCGCCGAGGGTTTATCGGGGGGGGTTAATGAGCAGTTCTTC
TRBD1	-	TRBV6-5	TRBJ1-4	CASSYRGQGDEKLFF	TGTGCCAGCAGTTACAGGGGACAGGGGGATGAAAAACTGTTTTTT
-	-	TRBV21-1	TRBJ2-7	CASSKKGGQGSYEQYF	TGTGCCAGCAGCAAAAAAGGGGGACAGGGTTCCTACGAGCAGTACTTC
-	-	TRBV5-1	TRBJ1-2	CASSLGQIVVSNYGYTF	TGCGCCAGCAGCTTGGGTCAGATCGTCGTTTCTAACTATGGCTACACCTTC
TRBD1	-	TRBV27	TRBJ2-2	CASSHPRGQSTGELFF	TGTGCCAGCAGTCACCCTCGGGGACAGAGCACCGGGGAGCTGTTTTTT
-	-	TRBV21-1	TRBJ2-7	CASSKVGETDSYEQYF	TGTGCCAGCAGCAAAGTTGGAGAGACAGACTCCTACGAGCAGTACTTC
-	-	TRBV5-4	TRBJ2-2	CATGTSNTGELFF	TGTGCCACCGGGACATCGAACACCGGGGAGCTGTTTTTT
TRBD2	-	TRBV5-1	TRBJ2-1	CASSYEAGIGYNEQFF	TGCGCCAGCAGTTACGAAGCGGGAATTGGGTACAATGAGCAGTTCTTC
-	-	TRBV28	TRBJ1-3	CASSLRVPQDTIYF	TGTGCCAGCAGTTTACGGGTTCCGCAGGACACCATATATTTT
-	-	TRBV5-4	TRBJ2-7	CASSLIPSGRYEQYF	TGTGCCAGCAGCTTGATCCCCAGCGGCCGCTACGAGCAGTACTTC
-	-	TRBV6-4	TRBJ2-7	CASSDSIGAYEQYF	TGTGCCAGCAGTGACTCGATCGGGGCCTACGAGCAGTACTTC
-	-	TRBV21-1	TRBJ2-1	CASSKVKRRDRTSSLYNEQFF	TGTGCCAGCAGCAAAGTAAAGAGGCGGGACCGGACTAGCTCCCTCTACAATGAGCAGTTCTTC
-	-	TRBV19	TRBJ2-7	CASSSRLDPYEQYF	TGTGCCAGTAGTTCGAGACTAGATCCTTACGAGCAGTACTTC
-	once	TRBV27	TRBJ2-2	CASSHITGELFF	TGTGCCAGCAGTCACATTACCGGGGAGCTGTTTTTT
-	-	TRBV12-5	TRBJ2-2	CASGQDSRLLAGELFF	TGTGCTAGTGGCCAGGACAGCCGCCTCTTGGCCGGGGAGCTGTTTTTT
-	-	TRBV14	TRBJ2-7	CASSQDEKSYEQYF	TGTGCCAGCAGCCAAGATGAAAAATCCTACGAGCAGTACTTC
-	-	TRBV2	TRBJ2-7	CASSGELHYEQYF	TGTGCCAGCAGTGGCGAGCTTCACTACGAGCAGTACTTC
-	-	TRBV5-6	TRBJ2-7	CASSPEDRYEQYF	TGTGCCAGCAGCCCCGAAGACAGATACGAGCAGTACTTC
-	-	TRBV10-3	TRBJ2-5	CASSYLKGEGETQYF	TGTGCCAGCAGTTACTTAAAAGGAGAGGGGGAGACCCAGTACTTC
-	-	TRBV7-9	TRBJ2-6	CASSSPELAGANVLTF	TGTGCCAGCAGCTCCCCGGAGTTGGCTGGGGCCAACGTCCTGACTTTC
-	-	TRBV27	TRBJ2-7	CASSLDGGRDEQYF	TGTGCCAGCAGCCTGGATGGGGGTCGGGACGAGCAGTACTTC
TRBD1	-	TRBV28	TRBJ1-4	CASSVPGQIPTNEKLFF	TGTGCCAGCAGTGTTCCGGGACAGATTCCCACTAATGAAAAACTGTTTTTT
TRBD2	-	TRBV27	TRBJ2-1	CASSPRGLAGVHEQFF	TGTGCCAGCAGCCCTAGGGGACTAGCGGGAGTCCATGAGCAGTTCTTC
-	-	TRBV11-2	TRBJ2-7	CASSLGLGAYEQYF	TGTGCCAGCAGCTTAGGCCTGGGGGCCTACGAGCAGTACTTC
-	-	TRBV5-1	TRBJ1-1	CASSLPKGTGNTEAFF	TGCGCCAGCAGCCTACCCAAGGGCACGGGGAACACTGAAGCTTTCTTT
-	-	TRBV19	TRBJ2-7	CASSPEGLWGYEQYF	TGTGCCAGTAGTCCAGAGGGTTTATGGGGATACGAGCAGTACTTC
-	-	TRBV7-9	TRBJ1-3	CASGGPGAKGNTIYF	TGTGCCAGCGGGGGGCCGGGGGCGAAAGGAAACACCATATATTTT
-	-	TRBV7-3	TRBJ2-7	CASSLSYEQYF	TGTGCCAGCAGCCTATCTTACGAGCAGTACTTC
-	-	TRBV15	TRBJ2-2	CATSRDHHWGEDTGELFF	TGTGCCACCAGCAGAGATCATCATTGGGGTGAGGACACCGGGGAGCTGTTTTTT
TRBD2	-	TRBV5-6	TRBJ2-5	CASSLTTGGETQYF	TGTGCCAGCAGCTTGACGACGGGAGGGGAGACCCAGTACTTC
-	-	TRBV5-6	TRBJ2-7	CASSLLSAYEQYF	TGTGCCAGCAGCTTGTTGTCGGCCTACGAGCAGTACTTC
TRBD1	-	TRBV19	TRBJ1-2	CASSSGQGFYGYTF	TGTGCCAGTAGTAGCGGACAGGGGTTCTATGGCTACACCTTC
-	-	TRBV19	TRBJ1-1	CASRSWADTEAFF	TGTGCCAGTAGAAGTTGGGCGGACACTGAAGCTTTCTTT
-	-	TRBV2	TRBJ1-1	CASMGVPTEAFF	TGTGCCAGCATGGGGGTGCCCACTGAAGCTTTCTTT
-	-	TRBV19	TRBJ1-1	CASRPVRNTEAFF	TGTGCCAGTAGGCCCGTCCGGAACACTGAAGCTTTCTTT
-	-	TRBV28	TRBJ1-1	CASSPSTEAFF	TGTGCCAGCAGCCCCTCAACTGAAGCTTTCTTT
TRBD2	-	TRBV5-6	TRBJ2-7	CASSFVGGLAGTSYEQYF	TGTGCCAGCAGCTTCGTGGGGGGTCTAGCGGGAACCTCCTACGAGCAGTACTTC
TRBD2	-	TRBV5-6	TRBJ2-1	CASSLVREDNEQFF	TGTGCCAGCAGCTTGGTCCGGGAGGACAATGAGCAGTTCTTC
-	-	TRBV27	TRBJ2-5	CASRLKTGPQETQYF	TGTGCCAGCAGGCTAAAGACAGGCCCCCAAGAGACCCAGTACTTC
TRBD2	-	TRBV6-1	TRBJ2-1	CASIWEGRVDEQFF	TGTGCCAGCATCTGGGAGGGCAGGGTCGATGAGCAGTTCTTC
-	-	TRBV6-5	TRBJ2-5	CASSWARGAWETQYF	TGTGCCAGCAGTTGGGCCCGGGGGGCGTGGGAGACCCAGTACTTC